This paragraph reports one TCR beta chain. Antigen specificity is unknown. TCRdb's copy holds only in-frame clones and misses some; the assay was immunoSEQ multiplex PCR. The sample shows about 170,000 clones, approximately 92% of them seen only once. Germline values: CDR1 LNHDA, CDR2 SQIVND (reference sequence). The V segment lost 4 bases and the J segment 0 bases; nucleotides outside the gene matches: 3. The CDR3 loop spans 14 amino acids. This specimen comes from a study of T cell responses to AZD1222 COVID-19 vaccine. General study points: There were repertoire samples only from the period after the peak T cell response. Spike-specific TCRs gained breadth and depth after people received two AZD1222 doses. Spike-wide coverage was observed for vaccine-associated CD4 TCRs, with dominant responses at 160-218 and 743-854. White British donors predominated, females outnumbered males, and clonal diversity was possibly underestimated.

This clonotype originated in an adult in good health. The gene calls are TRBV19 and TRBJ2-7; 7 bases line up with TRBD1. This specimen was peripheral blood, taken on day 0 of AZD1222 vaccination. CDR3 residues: CASSKDRDSYEQYF. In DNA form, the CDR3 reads TGTGCCAGTAGTAAAGACAGGGACTCCTACGAGCAGTACTTC.